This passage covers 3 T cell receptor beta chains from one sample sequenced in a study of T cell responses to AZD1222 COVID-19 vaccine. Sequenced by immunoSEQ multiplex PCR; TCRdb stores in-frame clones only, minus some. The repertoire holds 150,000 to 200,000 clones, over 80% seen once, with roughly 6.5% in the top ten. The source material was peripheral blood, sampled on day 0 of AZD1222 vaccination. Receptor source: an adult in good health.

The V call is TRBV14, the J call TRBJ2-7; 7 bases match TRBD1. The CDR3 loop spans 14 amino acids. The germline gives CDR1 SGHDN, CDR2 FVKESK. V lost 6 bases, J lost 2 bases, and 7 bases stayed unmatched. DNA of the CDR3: TGTGCCAGCAGTCGCGCAGGGGGTACCTACGAGCAGTACTTC. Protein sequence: CASSRAGGTYEQYF.

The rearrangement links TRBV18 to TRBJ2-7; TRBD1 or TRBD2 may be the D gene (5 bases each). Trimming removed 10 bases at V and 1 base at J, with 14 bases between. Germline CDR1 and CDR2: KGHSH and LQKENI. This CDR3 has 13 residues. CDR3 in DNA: TGTGCCACCACCGGGGCACTATCCTACGAGCAGTACTTC. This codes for CATTGALSYEQYF.

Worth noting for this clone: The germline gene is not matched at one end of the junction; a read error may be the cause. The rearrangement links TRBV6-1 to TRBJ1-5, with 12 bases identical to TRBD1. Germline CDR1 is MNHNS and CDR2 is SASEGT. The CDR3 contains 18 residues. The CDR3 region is CASCDGTGGRAGNQPQHF. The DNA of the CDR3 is TGTGCCAGCTGTGACGGGACAGGGGGCCGGGCGGGGAATCAGCCCCAGCATTTT.